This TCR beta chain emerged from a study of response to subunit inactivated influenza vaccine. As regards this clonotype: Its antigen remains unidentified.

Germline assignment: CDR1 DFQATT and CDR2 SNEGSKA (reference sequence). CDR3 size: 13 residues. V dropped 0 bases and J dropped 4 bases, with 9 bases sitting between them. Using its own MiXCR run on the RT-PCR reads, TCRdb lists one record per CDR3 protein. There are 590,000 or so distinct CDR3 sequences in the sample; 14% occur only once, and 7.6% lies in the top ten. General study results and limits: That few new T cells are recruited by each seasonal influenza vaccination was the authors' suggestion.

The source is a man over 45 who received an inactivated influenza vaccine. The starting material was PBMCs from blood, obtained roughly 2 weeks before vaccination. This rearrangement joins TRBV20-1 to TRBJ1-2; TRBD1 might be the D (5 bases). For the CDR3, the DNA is TGCAGTGCTAGAGATGTAGGGGTCTATGGCTACACCTTC. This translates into CSARDVGVYGYTF.